This TCR beta chain stems from a study of blood T cell repertoires in COVID-19. Overall study: Some COVID-19 samples were acute and others convalescent; all came from the United States, Italy and Spain. PBMCs, B-cell-depleted T cells, or T cells provided the cDNA or gDNA that made up the material.

As processed by the authors: Cell counts per sample came from amplifying reference gene primers. Clones were sequenced by immunoSEQ multiplex PCR, and TCRdb holds only the in-frame ones, with some missing. From that table come the V and J calls and clone size; the DNA was used to work out D and trimming. Of about 75,000 clones in the sample, 90% were seen once. The trim removed 0 bases at V and 3 bases at J, leaving 3 bases unmatched. Per the germline V gene, CDR1 is SGHRS and CDR2 is YFSETQ. The CDR3 runs to 15 residues. The rearrangement uses TRBV5-1 and TRBJ1-1; 9 positions agree with TRBD1. Sequencing input: peripheral blood. This receptor was obtained from a human donor in a cohort sampled during active COVID-19. In DNA form, the CDR3 reads TGCGCCAGCAGCTTGGAGGGACAGGGTGACACTGAAGCTTTCTTT. Amino acids: CASSLEGQGDTEAFF.